This passage covers 26 T cell receptor beta chains from one sample sequenced in a study of T cells in Graves' hyperthyroidism and ophthalmopathy. Amplified regions were TCR beta CDR3 sequences from RNA transcripts. RT-PCR in the first round (using the HTBI primer set) targeted the TCR CDR3. TCRdb fed the multiplex PCR reads into MiXCR, producing one record per CDR3 protein. Among hundreds of thousands of distinct CDR3 sequences listed, approximately 19% were seen once. Sequencing used blood. The receptors derive from a woman under 30 with Graves' hyperthyroidism.

This clonotype was detected ten times or more. The chain has TRBV7-3 and TRBJ1-1, with 8 bases that match TRBD1. In germline, CDR1 is SGHTA, CDR2 FQGTGA. The V segment lost 3 bases and the J segment 2 bases; nucleotides outside the gene matches: 5. This CDR3 is 15 amino acids long. The CDR3 coding sequence is TGTGCCAGCAGCTTGACAGGGGATCTAAACACTGAAGCTTTCTTT. Its protein is CASSLTGDLNTEAFF.

This clonotype occurred many times. This chain links TRBV6-2 or TRBV6-3 with TRBJ1-1; D unresolved. Trimming shortened V by 7 bases and J by 0 bases, and 9 bases separated the two germline ends. Germline assignment: CDR1 MNHEY and CDR2 SVGEGT. The CDR3 runs to 13 residues. The CDR3 loop is CASTDRMNTEAFF. Here the CDR3 DNA reads TGTGCCAGCACCGATAGGATGAACACTGAAGCTTTCTTT.

This clonotype has at least ten counts. The genes are TRBV11-2 and TRBJ2-7; 8 bases are a match to TRBD1. With V trimmed by 4 bases and J by 4 bases, 12 bases remained unmatched. The CDR3 has 16 amino acids. Germline values: CDR1 SGHAT, CDR2 FQNNGV. CDR3 nucleotide sequence: TGTGCCAGCAGCTCTCCCATTGGGACAGGTAGTTACGAGCAGTACTTC. Translation gives CASSSPIGTGSYEQYF. Supplemented by reference TRBV11-2 and TRBJ2-7, the full variable domain reads EAGVAQSPRYKIIEKRQSVAFWCNPISGHATLYWYQQILGQGPKLLIQFQNNGVVDDSQLPKDRFSAERLKGVDSTLKIQPAKLEDSAVYLCASSSPIGTGSYEQYFGPGTRLTVT.

The chain couples TRBV6-1 to TRBJ2-5, with 10 bases lining up with TRBD1. Trimming at V came to 6 bases and at J to 5 bases, leaving 12 bases not matched to a gene. This CDR3 is built from 16 residues. CDR1 MNHNS and CDR2 SASEGT come from the germline V gene. The CDR3 bases are TGTGCCAGCAGACCGGGACAGGGGATTAATTGGGAGACCCAGTACTTC. Its translation: CASRPGQGINWETQYF.

This clonotype was seen at least ten times. The CDR3, as DNA: TGTGCCATCAATGGGGCCAACAAGGGCTATGGCTACACCTTC. Encoded protein: CAINGANKGYGYTF. The rearrangement joins TRBV10-3 to TRBJ1-2; possibly TRBD1 for D (5 bases). Germline V gene lookup returns CDR1 ENHRY and CDR2 SYGVKD. The V and J ends lost 7 bases and 4 bases respectively, with 16 bases between them. The CDR3 is made up of 14 amino acids.

This clonotype came up many times. This chain joins TRBV30 and TRBJ1-6, with D possibly being TRBD1 (5 bases). Trimming pared 0 bases from V and 5 bases from J, leaving 8 bases between. This CDR3 is built from 14 residues. Looked up from germline, CDR1 is GTSNPN and CDR2 is SVGIG (reference sequence). CDR3 nucleotide sequence: TGTGCCTGGAGTGTACGGGGGAATAATTCACCCCTCCACTTT. It encodes CAWSVRGNNSPLHF.

This clonotype has a count of ten or more. The J gene is TRBJ2-6, the V gene TRBV10-3, with D possibly matching TRBD1 (5 bases). The ends were cut back, 10 bases at V and 0 bases at J, with 13 bases in the middle. Germline V gene lookup returns CDR1 ENHRY and CDR2 SYGVKD. The CDR3 sequence is 15 residues long. This CDR3 reads CATDRKHSGANVLTF. In nucleotides, the CDR3 is TGTGCCACCGACAGAAAGCACTCTGGGGCCAACGTCCTGACTTTC.

This clonotype was picked up many times. CDR3 coding DNA: TGTGCCAGCAGTGACGAGACCCAGTACTTC. Its protein is CASSDETQYF. The chain recombines TRBV2 with TRBJ2-5; D is unresolved. Trimming shortened V by 3 bases and J by 5 bases, and 1 base separated the two germline ends. CDR3 length equals 10 residues. CDR1 is SNHLY, CDR2 FYNNEI, per germline.

This clonotype was seen many times. The J gene is TRBJ1-5, the V gene TRBV6-2 or TRBV6-3; a possible D gene is TRBD1 (5 bases). This CDR3 comprises 15 residues. CDR1 MNHEY and CDR2 SVGEGT come from the germline V gene. V shed 6 bases and J shed 1 base, with 13 bases lying between them. CDR3 DNA: TGTGCCAGCAGCCTGAGCCAGGGAAGCAATCAGCCCCAGCATTTT. This codes for CASSLSQGSNQPQHF.

This clonotype was picked up many times. V usage is TRBV20-1 and J usage is TRBJ2-7, with 10 bases that match TRBD2. The CDR3 has 15 amino acids. V trimming: 2 bases; J trimming: 3 bases; junction bases outside the gene matches: 7. The germline CDR1 and CDR2 sequences are DFQATT and SNEGSKA (reference sequence). The CDR3, as DNA: TGCAGTGCTAGACCTAGCGGGGGCCGGAACTACGAGCAGTACTTC. Its protein is CSARPSGGRNYEQYF.

The chain employs TRBV7-2 and TRBJ2-5; D not certain. Trimming took off 5 bases at V and 4 bases at J, with 8 bases between the two ends. The CDR3 consists of 12 residues. Germline V gene data show CDR1 as SGHTA and CDR2 as FQGNSA. CDR3 sequence reads: CASSQILETQYF. The DNA of the CDR3 is TGTGCCAGCAGCCAAATCCTAGAGACCCAGTACTTC.

V and J are TRBV5-8 and TRBJ2-5; 11 nucleotides agree with TRBD2. CDR3 size: 16 residues. CDR1 and CDR2 (germline): SGHTS, YDEGEE. Trimming took 4 bases from V and 3 from J; bases not matched to a gene: 8. The CDR3 spells CASSLLLAGVEETQYF. The CDR3 bases are TGTGCCAGCAGCCTGTTACTAGCGGGGGTAGAAGAGACCCAGTACTTC.

This clonotype has at least ten counts. V gene TRBV2 combines with J gene TRBJ1-2; 9 bases map to TRBD1. Germline CDR1 is SNHLY and CDR2 is FYNNEI. V trimming: 6 bases; J trimming: 8 bases; junction bases outside the gene matches: 7. This CDR3 is built from 13 residues. CDR3 bases: TGTGCCAGCAGGGGGGACAGGGAGGGAGGCTACACCTTC. Translated: CASRGDREGGYTF.

In this sample, this clonotype turned up a few times. The V and J genes are TRBV30 and TRBJ1-1, with D possibly matching TRBD1 (5 bases). The germline V gene has CDR1 GTSNPN and CDR2 SVGIG (reference sequence). The V gene lost 0 bases and the J gene lost 4 bases, with 12 bases spanning the gap. The CDR3 sequence is 14 residues long. The CDR3 here is CAWSVDGGSTEAFF. CDR3 nucleotides: TGTGCCTGGAGTGTAGACGGGGGGAGCACTGAAGCTTTCTTT.

This clonotype was seen repeatedly, ten times or more. The CDR3 reads CASRAHNQGGYTF. DNA for the CDR3: TGTGCCAGCAGAGCTCATAACCAAGGTGGCTACACCTTC. The rearrangement uses TRBV6-1 and TRBJ1-2, with D unclear. This CDR3 is built from 13 residues. Germline V gene data show CDR1 as MNHNS and CDR2 as SASEGT. Trimming removed 6 bases at V and 7 bases at J, with 15 bases between.

The sample holds many counts of this clonotype. The V call is TRBV20-1, the J call TRBJ2-7; D remains ambiguous. Germline CDR1 and CDR2: DFQATT and SNEGSKA (reference sequence). The V end lost 6 bases, the J end lost 2 bases, and 11 bases lay between the germline ends. The CDR3 covers 12 residues. The CDR3 sequence: CSAASNPYEQYF. CDR3 bases: TGCAGTGCGGCCTCCAATCCCTACGAGCAGTACTTC.

This clonotype came up many times. V gene TRBV19 combines with J gene TRBJ1-2; 7 bases align to TRBD1. The CDR3 is 15 amino acids. Germline CDR1 LNHDA, CDR2 SQIVND (reference sequence). V shed 5 bases and J 4 bases; nucleotides not matched to a gene: 10. The CDR3 loop is CASSPPDRPLYGYTF. The CDR3 nucleotides are TGTGCCAGTAGTCCGCCGGACAGGCCGCTCTATGGCTACACCTTC. The entire variable domain, with the rest obtained from reference TRBV19 and TRBJ1-2, is as follows: DGGITQSPKYLFRKEGQNVTLSCEQNLNHDAMYWYRQDPGQGLRLIYYSQIVNDFQKGDIAEGYSVSREKKESFPLTVTSAQKNPTAFYLCASSPPDRPLYGYTFGSGTRLTVV.

The table lists this clonotype with a count of one. This chain connects TRBV18 to TRBJ1-5; possibly TRBD1 for D (5 bases). CDR3 length: 16 amino acids. Looked up from germline, CDR1 is KGHSH and CDR2 is LQKENI. V was shortened by 2 bases and J by 5 bases, with 16 bases between the two germline ends. The CDR3 loop is CASSPREGFFDQPQHF. CDR3 sequence (DNA): TGTGCCAGCTCACCAAGGGAGGGGTTTTTTGATCAGCCCCAGCATTTT.

The rearrangement links TRBV4-1 to TRBJ2-5, with TRBD1 matching 11 bases. The CDR3 totals 19 residues. The germline CDR1 and CDR2 sequences are MGHRA and YSYEKL. V shed 1 base, J shed 4 bases, and the junction held 14 bases outside the gene matches. CDR3: CASSQAGGTGGRRGETQYF. The CDR3 nucleotides are TGCGCCAGCAGCCAAGCTGGGGGGACAGGGGGTAGGAGAGGAGAGACCCAGTACTTC.

This clonotype was counted ten times or more. The chain carries TRBV6-1 and TRBJ1-5; TRBD1 matches 7 bases. Germline V gene sequence: CDR1 MNHNS, CDR2 SASEGT. With 6 bases clipped from V and 7 bases from J, the junction kept 6 bases outside the gene matches. There are 13 residues in the CDR3. CDR3 in amino acids: CASSLDRDQPQHF. In nucleotides, the CDR3 is TGTGCCAGCAGCCTCGACAGGGACCAGCCCCAGCATTTT.

The sample holds many counts of this clonotype. This chain joins TRBV20-1 and TRBJ1-2; 10 bases agree with TRBD1. Unmatched junction bases numbered 10, after V lost 5 bases and J lost 4 bases. This CDR3 is 15 amino acids long. Germline values: CDR1 DFQATT, CDR2 SNEGSKA (reference sequence). The CDR3 protein is CSAQTPGQGPYGYTF. The CDR3 DNA sequence: TGCAGTGCTCAGACCCCGGGACAGGGGCCCTATGGCTACACCTTC.

This clonotype came up many times. The chain employs TRBV20-1 and TRBJ2-7; D remains unclear. The ends were cut back, 2 bases at V and 0 bases at J, with 8 bases in the middle. The CDR3 extends over 13 amino acids. In germline, CDR1 is DFQATT, CDR2 SNEGSKA (reference sequence). The CDR3 nucleotides read TGCAGTGCTAGATTGGGCGCCTCCTACGAGCAGTACTTC. It is translated as CSARLGASYEQYF.

On this clonotype itself: A read error may explain this, as a much larger clone is one base away. The chain recombines TRBV12-5 with TRBJ2-7; D not certain. Per germline, CDR1 LGHNT and CDR2 FRNRAP. The CDR3 contains 13 residues. CDR3 coding DNA: TGTGCTAGTGGCTTGGTCCGCCGTTGGGATGAGTACTTC. Its translation: CASGLVRRWDEYF.

This clonotype has at least ten counts. The chain is built from TRBV30 and TRBJ2-6; D perhaps matches TRBD2 (5 bases). The ends were cut back, 1 base at V and 1 base at J, with 8 bases in the middle. Germline CDR1 and CDR2: GTSNPN and SVGIG (reference sequence). The CDR3 has 15 amino acids. This CDR3 is CAWSDGGSGANVLTF. The DNA of the CDR3 is TGTGCCTGGAGTGATGGAGGATCTGGGGCCAACGTCCTGACTTTC.

The chain uses TRBV4-1 and TRBJ1-3; D gene unclear. This CDR3 has 15 amino acids. Trimming stripped 2 bases from V and 0 bases from J, with 8 bases between. Germline CDR1 MGHRA, CDR2 YSYEKL. The CDR3 DNA reads TGCGCCAGCAGCCAAATTCGACGCTCTGGAAACACCATATATTTT. It yields the protein CASSQIRRSGNTIYF.

This chain joins TRBV18 and TRBJ1-2, with TRBD1 as a possible D gene (5 bases). With 6 bases removed from V and 5 bases from J, the gap between germline ends came to 19 bases. The CDR3 totals 15 residues. Germline CDR1 and CDR2: KGHSH and LQKENI. CDR3 sequence reads: CASSHSRDGAYGYTF. The CDR3 region has the DNA TGTGCCAGCTCCCACAGCCGGGACGGGGCTTATGGCTACACCTTC. Supplemented by reference TRBV18 and TRBJ1-2, the full variable domain reads NAGVMQNPRHLVRRRGQEARLRCSPMKGHSHVYWYRQLPEEGLKFMVYLQKENIIDESGMPKERFSAEFPKEGPSILRIQQVVRGDSAAYFCASSHSRDGAYGYTFGSGTRLTVV.